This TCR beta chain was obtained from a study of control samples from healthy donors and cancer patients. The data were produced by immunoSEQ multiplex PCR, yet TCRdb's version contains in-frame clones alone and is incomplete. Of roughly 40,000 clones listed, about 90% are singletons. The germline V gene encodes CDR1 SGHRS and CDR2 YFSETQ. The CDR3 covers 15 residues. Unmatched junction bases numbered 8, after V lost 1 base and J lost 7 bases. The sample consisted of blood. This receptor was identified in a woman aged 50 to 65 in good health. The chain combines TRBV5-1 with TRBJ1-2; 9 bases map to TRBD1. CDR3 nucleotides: TGCGCCAGCAGCTTGACCAACAGGGGGCTGGGTGGCTACACCTTC. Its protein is CASSLTNRGLGGYTF. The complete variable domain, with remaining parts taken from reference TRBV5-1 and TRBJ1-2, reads KAGVTQTPRYLIKTRGQQVTLSCSPISGHRSVSWYQQTPGQGLQFLFEYFSETQRNKGNFPGRFSGRQFSNSRSEMNVSTLELGDSALYLCASSLTNRGLGGYTFGSGTRLTVV.